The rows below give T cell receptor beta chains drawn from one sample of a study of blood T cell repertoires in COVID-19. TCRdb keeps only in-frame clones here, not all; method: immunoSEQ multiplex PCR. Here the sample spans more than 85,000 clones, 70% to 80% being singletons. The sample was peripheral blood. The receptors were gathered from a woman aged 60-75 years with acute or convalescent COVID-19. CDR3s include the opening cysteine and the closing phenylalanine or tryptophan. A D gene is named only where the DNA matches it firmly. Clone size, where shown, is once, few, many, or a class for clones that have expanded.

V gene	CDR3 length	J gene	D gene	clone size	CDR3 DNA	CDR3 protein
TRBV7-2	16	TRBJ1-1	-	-	TGTGCCAGCAGCCCGCGAGGTACAGGGATAAACACTGAAGCTTTCTTT	CASSPRGTGINTEAFF
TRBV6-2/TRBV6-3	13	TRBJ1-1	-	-	TGTGCCAGCAGTAAGACACGGAACACTGAAGCTTTCTTT	CASSKTRNTEAFF
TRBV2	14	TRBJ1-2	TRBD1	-	TGTGCCAGCAGTGAAAGGGACAGGGGCTATGGCTACACCTTC	CASSERDRGYGYTF
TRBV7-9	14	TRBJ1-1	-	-	TGTGCCAGCAGCACAGACAGAGTGAACACTGAAGCTTTCTTT	CASSTDRVNTEAFF
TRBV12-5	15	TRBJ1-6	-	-	TGTGCTAGTGGTTTGGCCCGGGGGGCCACTTCACCCCTCCACTTT	CASGLARGATSPLHF
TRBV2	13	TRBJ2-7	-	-	TGTGCCAGCAGCAGTCAGGGAACCTACGAGCAGTACTTC	CASSSQGTYEQYF
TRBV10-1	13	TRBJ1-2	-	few	TGCGCCAGCAGTGAGTCGGCCTCCCGTGGCTACACCTTC	CASSESASRGYTF
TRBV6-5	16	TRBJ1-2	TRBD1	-	TGTGCCAGCAGTTACGGTTCGGGCAGGGGGCGTAATGGCTACACCTTC	CASSYGSGRGRNGYTF
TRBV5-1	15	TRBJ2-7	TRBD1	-	TGCGCCAGCAGCCGTGGACAGGGGGTATCCTACGAGCAGTACTTC	CASSRGQGVSYEQYF
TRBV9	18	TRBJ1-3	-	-	TGTGCCAGCAGCGTAGGTGGAGATAGGGGAAGCTCTGGAAACACCATATATTTT	CASSVGGDRGSSGNTIYF
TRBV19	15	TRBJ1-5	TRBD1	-	TGTGCCAGTAGTATTTGGGGACAGGACAATCAGCCCCAGCATTTT	CASSIWGQDNQPQHF
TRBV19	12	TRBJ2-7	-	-	TGTGCCAGTACCGACAAGGCTGGCGAGCAGTACTTC	CASTDKAGEQYF
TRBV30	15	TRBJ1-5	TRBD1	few	TGTGCCTGGAGCGTACAGGGGAATAGCAATCAGCCCCAGCATTTT	CAWSVQGNSNQPQHF
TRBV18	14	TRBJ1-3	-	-	TGTGCCAGCTCACCCTCTAGCTCTGGAAACACCATATATTTT	CASSPSSSGNTIYF
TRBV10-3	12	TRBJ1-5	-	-	TGTGCCATTTCCCGTCCCAATCAGCCCCAGCATTTT	CAISRPNQPQHF
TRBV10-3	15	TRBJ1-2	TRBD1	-	TGTGCCATCATGACAGGGGGCGCCGGTAACTATGGCTACACCTTC	CAIMTGGAGNYGYTF
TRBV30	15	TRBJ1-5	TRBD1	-	TGTGCCTGGAGTGTAGGGACAGGGGGTAATCAGCCCCAGCATTTT	CAWSVGTGGNQPQHF
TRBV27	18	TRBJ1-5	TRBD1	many	TGTGCCAGCAGTCCCTACTCGGGACAGTTGTACGGCAATCAGCCCCAGCATTTT	CASSPYSGQLYGNQPQHF
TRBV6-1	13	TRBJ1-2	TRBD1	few	TGTGCCAGCAGTGAAACAGGGGGCTATGGCTACACCTTC	CASSETGGYGYTF
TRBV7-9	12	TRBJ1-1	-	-	TGTGCCAGCAGCCTGACAGTTACTGAAGCTTTCTTT	CASSLTVTEAFF
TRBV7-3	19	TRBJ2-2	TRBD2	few	TGTGCCAGCAGCCTCCTGGGCGGGGGGGCCCAAGCTATGGCCGGGGAGCTGTTTTTT	CASSLLGGGAQAMAGELFF
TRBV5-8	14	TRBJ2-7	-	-	TGTGCCAGCAGGAAGGGGTACAAGTCCTACGAGCAGTACTTC	CASRKGYKSYEQYF
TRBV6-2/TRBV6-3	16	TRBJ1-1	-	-	TGTGCCAGCAGTCCCCTCGGGAGGGCTGGGGGGACTGAAGCTTTCTTT	CASSPLGRAGGTEAFF
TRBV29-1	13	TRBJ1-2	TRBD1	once	TGCAGCGTTTGGGACAGATATAACTATGGCTACACCTTC	CSVWDRYNYGYTF
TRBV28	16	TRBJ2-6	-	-	TGTGCCAGCAGGGGGGGGCGCAGCTCTGGGGCCAACGTCCTGACTTTC	CASRGGRSSGANVLTF
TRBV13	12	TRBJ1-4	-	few	TGTGCCAGCAGCTCCGAGCCGGGAAAACTGTTTTTT	CASSSEPGKLFF
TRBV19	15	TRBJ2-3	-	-	TGTGCCAGTACTCTGACTAGGAAAAGCACAGATACGCAGTATTTT	CASTLTRKSTDTQYF
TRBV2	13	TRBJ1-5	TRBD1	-	TGTGCCAGCAGGGTGACAGGGAATCAGCCCCAGCATTTT	CASRVTGNQPQHF
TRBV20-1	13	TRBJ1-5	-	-	TGCAGTGCTAGTCACGGGGACAATCAGCCCCAGCATTTT	CSASHGDNQPQHF
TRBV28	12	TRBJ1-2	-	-	TGTGCCAGCAGTTTCGCGTCCTATGGCTACACCTTC	CASSFASYGYTF
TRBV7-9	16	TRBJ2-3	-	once	TGTGCCAGCACCCGAGGGCGGGTTCCCAACACAGATACGCAGTATTTT	CASTRGRVPNTDTQYF
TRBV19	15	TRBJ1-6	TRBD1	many	TGTGCCAGTAGCTCAAACAGGGGAGGAAATTCACCCCTCCACTTT	CASSSNRGGNSPLHF
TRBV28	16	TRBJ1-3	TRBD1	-	TGTGCCAGCAGTTCGACAGGGGCTCATGCTGGAAACACCATATATTTT	CASSSTGAHAGNTIYF
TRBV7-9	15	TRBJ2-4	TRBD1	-	TGTGCCAGCAGCCGGGACAGGGGGCTCGAAAACATTCAGTACTTC	CASSRDRGLENIQYF
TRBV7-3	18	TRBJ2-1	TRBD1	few	TGTGCCAGCAGCTTAACACTCTTTGGGACAGGGTTCTCCAATGAGCAGTTCTTC	CASSLTLFGTGFSNEQFF
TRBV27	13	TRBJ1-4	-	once	TGTGCCAGCAGGTTACAGGGATCCGAAAAACTGTTTTTT	CASRLQGSEKLFF
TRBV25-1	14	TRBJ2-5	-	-	TGTGCCAGCAGTGAAGCGGGTGGGAAGGAGACCCAGTACTTC	CASSEAGGKETQYF
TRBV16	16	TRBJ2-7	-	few	TGTGCCAGCAGCCAATTCGTTGGACAGCCGATCGACGAGCAGTACTTC	CASSQFVGQPIDEQYF
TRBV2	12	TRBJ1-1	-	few	TGTGCCAGCCGACCCGACCTTGGAGGAGCTTTCTTT	CASRPDLGGAFF